This T cell receptor beta chain is drawn from a study of spatial heterogeneity in lung cancer. In the study overall: Alpha-chain detections were consistently fewer than beta-chain detections among the sequences.

This clonotype showed up many times. An end of the junction differs from the germline gene, which may be a read error. CDR1 is SSHAT and CDR2 is FNYEAQ in the germline V gene (reference sequence). CDR3 size: 12 residues. The time point was: sample taken at primary tumor resection. No cells were sorted before sequencing. The whole RNA sequenced was extracted from tumor, nontumor lung or frozen PBMC. A distinct unique molecular identifier was carried by each TCR cDNA molecule. TCRdb re-analysed the 5' RACE reads in MiXCR, keeping a single row per CDR3 protein. Here the sample spans approximately 52,000 distinct CDR3 sequences, approximately 5% being singletons.

The sequencing used PBMCs, collected at surgery. The V and J genes are TRBV7-7 and TRBJ2-1; the D is unclear. The TCR originated in a male donor with early-stage non-small cell lung cancer. CDR3 nucleotides: TGTGCTAGCAGCCAACCGGGCAATGAGCAGTTCTTC. Translated: CASSQPGNEQFF.